The 14 T cell receptor beta chains listed next were all sequenced from one sample in a study of blood T cell repertoires in COVID-19. Sequenced by immunoSEQ multiplex PCR; TCRdb stores in-frame clones only, minus some. Among 210,000 or so clones, approximately 88% were seen once, and the ten largest hold about 4%. Sequenced: PBMCs or T cells enriched from blood (not recorded which). Every receptor here comes from a woman between 25 and 40 years old who had been exposed to COVID-19.

The chain recombines TRBV3-1 (or the pseudogene TRBV3-2) with TRBJ2-7, with TRBD2 matching 11 bases. This CDR3 comprises 13 residues. Germline V gene data show CDR1 as LGHDT and CDR2 as YNNKEL (reference sequence). The CDR3 protein is CAVGTSGIYEQYF. CDR3 DNA sequence: TGTGCGGTGGGGACTAGCGGCATCTACGAGCAGTACTTC.

This clone came up a few times. V is TRBV12-5 and J is TRBJ2-7, with 10 bases matching TRBD2. The CDR3 runs 14 residues. Germline values: CDR1 LGHNT, CDR2 FRNRAP. V trimming: 6 bases; J trimming: 7 bases; junction bases outside the gene matches: 9. The CDR3 nucleotides are TGTGCTAGTGGCGAAAGCGGGAGGGACAGAGAGCAGTACTTC. The encoded protein is CASGESGRDREQYF.

The sample holds a few counts of this clone. The chain links TRBV5-1 to TRBJ2-2; no definite D call. Germline V gene sequence: CDR1 SGHRS, CDR2 YFSETQ. Trimming pared 1 base from V and 0 bases from J, leaving 7 bases between. This CDR3 contains 15 residues. Here the CDR3 DNA reads TGCGCCAGCAGCTTGCGTGTTACGAACACCGGGGAGCTGTTTTTT. This translates into CASSLRVTNTGELFF.

The chain links TRBV10-3 to TRBJ2-1; 10 nucleotides match TRBD2. From germline, CDR1 is ENHRY and CDR2 SYGVKD. The CDR3 runs to 16 residues. With V trimmed by 7 bases and J by 7 bases, 13 bases remained unmatched. The CDR3 sequence is CAITEGASGSENEQFF. DNA for the CDR3: TGTGCCATCACTGAAGGCGCTAGCGGGAGTGAGAATGAGCAGTTCTTC.

This chain links TRBV29-1 with TRBJ2-7, with D possibly matching TRBD2 (6 bases). The length of the CDR3 is 13 residues. The V gene's germline CDR1 is SQVTM and CDR2 ANQGSEA. V lost 6 bases to trimming and J lost 0 bases, with 12 bases between them. As DNA, the CDR3 is TGCAGCGTGCCGGGGGACTCCTCCTACGAGCAGTACTTC. Amino acids: CSVPGDSSYEQYF.

This clone showed up just a few times. The CDR3 nucleotides read TGTGCCAGCCGGACCGGGACTAGCCACAATGAGCAGTTCTTC. It is translated as CASRTGTSHNEQFF. The chain couples TRBV2 to TRBJ2-1; 9 bases are a match to TRBD2. Germline loops: CDR1 SNHLY, CDR2 FYNNEI. The CDR3 has 14 residues. Unmatched junction bases numbered 7, after V lost 8 bases and J lost 5 bases. Supplemented by reference TRBV2 and TRBJ2-1, the full variable domain reads EPEVTQTPSHQVTQMGQEVILRCVPISNHLYFYWYRQILGQKVEFLVSFYNNEISEKSEIFDDQFSVERPDGSNFTLKIRSTKLEDSAMYFCASRTGTSHNEQFFGPGTRLTVL.

In this sample, this clone turned up once. The chain combines TRBV30 with TRBJ1-5; possible D gene TRBD1, 6 bases. CDR1 is GTSNPN, CDR2 SVGIG, per germline (reference sequence). The germline V and J ends were trimmed by 1 base and 13 bases, with 14 bases remaining between them. This CDR3 is 12 amino acids long. The CDR3 is CAWSEQPGAQHF. The CDR3 coding sequence is TGTGCCTGGAGTGAACAACCAGGGGCTCAGCATTTT.

The chain links TRBV18 to TRBJ2-7; TRBD1 aligns across 10 bases. V gave up 6 bases and J gave up 4 bases; unmatched junction bases: 6. The CDR3 totals 14 residues. Germline V gives CDR1 KGHSH, CDR2 LQKENI. CDR3 loop: CASSSGTGEYEQYF. In DNA form, the CDR3 reads TGTGCCAGCTCCTCAGGGACAGGGGAATACGAGCAGTACTTC.

V usage is TRBV21-1 and J usage is TRBJ2-7; the DNA was not used to check the table's D call, TRBD2. TRBV21-1 is a recognized pseudogene. The CDR3 runs 14 residues. The CDR3 here is CASSKVGSGYEQYF. CDR3 DNA: TGTGCCAGCAGCAAAGTTGGTAGCGGCTACGAGCAGTACTTC.

The chain uses TRBV16 and TRBJ1-2; 10 bases are a match to TRBD1. The ends lost 0 bases at V and 2 bases at J; junction bases unmatched: 3. Germline V CDR1 and CDR2: KGHSY, FQNENV. This CDR3 has 16 residues. CDR3 sequence (DNA): TGTGCCAGCAGCCAATCGGACAGGGGGGTGAACTATGGCTACACCTTC. Protein product: CASSQSDRGVNYGYTF.

The chain has TRBV7-2 and TRBJ2-5, with D uncertain. V lost 1 base and J lost 0, with 6 bases in between. CDR3 length: 14 residues. The V gene's germline CDR1 is SGHTA and CDR2 FQGNSA. DNA of the CDR3: TGTGCCAGCAGCTTAGGGCAGAACCAAGAGACCCAGTACTTC. Translation: CASSLGQNQETQYF.

CDR3: CASSYNRGRNYGYTF. The CDR3 DNA follows: TGTGCCAGCAGCTATAACAGGGGGAGGAACTATGGCTACACCTTC. The chain is built from TRBV5-4 and TRBJ1-2; 8 bases are a match to TRBD1. CDR3 length equals 15 residues. CDR1 and CDR2 from the germline V gene are SGHNT and YYREEE (reference sequence). V shed 3 bases and J 2 bases; nucleotides not matched to a gene: 6.

The CDR3 nucleotides read TGCGCCAGCAGTCGGGGACTAGCGGGATTACGCACCGGGGAGCTGTTTTTT. Protein sequence: CASSRGLAGLRTGELFF. This chain links TRBV10-1 with TRBJ2-2; 13 bases agree with TRBD2. V was clipped by 5 bases and J by 4 bases; unmatched bases: 7. The CDR3 is 17 amino acids. The germline CDR1 and CDR2 sequences are WNHNN and SYGVQD (reference sequence).

In this sample, this clone turned up once. The J gene is TRBJ2-2, the V gene TRBV29-1, with D hard to call. There are 11 residues in the CDR3. Trimming took off 7 bases at V and 3 bases at J, with 6 bases between the two ends. The V gene's germline CDR1 is SQVTM and CDR2 ANQGSEA. The CDR3 loop is CSARDTGELFF. The CDR3 DNA is TGCAGCGCCCGGGACACCGGGGAGCTGTTTTTT.